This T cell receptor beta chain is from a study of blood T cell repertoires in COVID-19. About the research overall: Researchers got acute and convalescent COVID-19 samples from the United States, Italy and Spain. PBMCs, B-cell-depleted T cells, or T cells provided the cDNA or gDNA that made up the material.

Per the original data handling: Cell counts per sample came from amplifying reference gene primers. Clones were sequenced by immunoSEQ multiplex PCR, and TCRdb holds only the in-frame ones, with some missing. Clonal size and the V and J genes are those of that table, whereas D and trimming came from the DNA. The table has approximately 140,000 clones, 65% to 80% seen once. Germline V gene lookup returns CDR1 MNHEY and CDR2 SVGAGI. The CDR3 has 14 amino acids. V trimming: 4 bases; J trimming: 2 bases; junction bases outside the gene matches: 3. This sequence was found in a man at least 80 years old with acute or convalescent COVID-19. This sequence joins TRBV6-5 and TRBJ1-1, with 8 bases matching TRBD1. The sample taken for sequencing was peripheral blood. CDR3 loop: CASSSGQANTEAFF. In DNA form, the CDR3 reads TGTGCCAGCAGTTCGGGACAGGCTAACACTGAAGCTTTCTTT.